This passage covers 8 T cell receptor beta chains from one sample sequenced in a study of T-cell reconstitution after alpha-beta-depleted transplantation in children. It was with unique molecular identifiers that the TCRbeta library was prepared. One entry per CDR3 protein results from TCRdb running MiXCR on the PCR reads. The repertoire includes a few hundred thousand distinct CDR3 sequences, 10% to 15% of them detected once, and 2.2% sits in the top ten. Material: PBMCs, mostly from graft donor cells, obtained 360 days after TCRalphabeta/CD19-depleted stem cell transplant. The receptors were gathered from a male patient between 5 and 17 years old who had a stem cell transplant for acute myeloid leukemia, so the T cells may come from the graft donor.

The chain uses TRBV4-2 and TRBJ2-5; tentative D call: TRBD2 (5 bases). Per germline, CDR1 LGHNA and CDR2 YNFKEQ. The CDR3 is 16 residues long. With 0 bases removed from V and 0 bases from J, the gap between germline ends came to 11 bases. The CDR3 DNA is TGTGCCAGCAGCCAAGAGGGGAGACCGTACCAAGAGACCCAGTACTTC. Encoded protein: CASSQEGRPYQETQYF.

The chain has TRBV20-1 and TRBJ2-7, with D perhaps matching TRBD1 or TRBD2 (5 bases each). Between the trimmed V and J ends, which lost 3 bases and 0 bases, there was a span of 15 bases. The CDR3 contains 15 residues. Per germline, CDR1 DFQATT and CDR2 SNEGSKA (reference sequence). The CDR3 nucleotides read TGCAGTGCTAGCCGTCCGGGACGGAGCTCCTACGAGCAGTACTTC. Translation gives CSASRPGRSSYEQYF.

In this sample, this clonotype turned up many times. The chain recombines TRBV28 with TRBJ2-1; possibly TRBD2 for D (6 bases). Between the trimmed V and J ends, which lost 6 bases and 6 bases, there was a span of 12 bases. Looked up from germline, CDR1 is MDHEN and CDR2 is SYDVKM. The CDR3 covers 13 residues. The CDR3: CASSVYGGNEQFF. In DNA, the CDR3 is TGTGCCAGCAGCGTATACGGGGGCAATGAGCAGTTCTTC.

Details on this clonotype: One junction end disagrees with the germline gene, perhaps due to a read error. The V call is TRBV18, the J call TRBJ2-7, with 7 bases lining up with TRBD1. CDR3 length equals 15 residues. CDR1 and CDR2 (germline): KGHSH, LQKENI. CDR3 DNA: TGTGCCAGCTCACTCAAGACAGGGTTCTCCCACGAGCAGTACTTC. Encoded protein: CASSLKTGFSHEQYF.

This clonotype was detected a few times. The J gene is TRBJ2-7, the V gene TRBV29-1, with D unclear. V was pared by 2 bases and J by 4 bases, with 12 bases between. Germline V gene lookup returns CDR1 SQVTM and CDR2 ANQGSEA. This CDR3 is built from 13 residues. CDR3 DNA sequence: TGCAGCGTTGAAAGTGGAATTGAATACGAGCAGTACTTC. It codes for CSVESGIEYEQYF.

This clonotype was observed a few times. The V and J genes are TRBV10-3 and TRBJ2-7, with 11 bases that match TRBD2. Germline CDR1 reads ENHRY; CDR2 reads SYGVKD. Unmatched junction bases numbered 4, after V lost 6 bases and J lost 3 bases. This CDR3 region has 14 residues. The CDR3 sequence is CAIRTSGINYEQYF. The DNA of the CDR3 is TGTGCCATCAGGACTAGCGGGATTAACTACGAGCAGTACTTC.

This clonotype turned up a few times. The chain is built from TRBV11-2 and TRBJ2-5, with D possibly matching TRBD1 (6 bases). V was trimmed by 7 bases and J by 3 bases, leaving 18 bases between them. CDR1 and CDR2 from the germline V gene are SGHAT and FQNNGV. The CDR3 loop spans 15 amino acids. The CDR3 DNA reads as TGTGCCAGCACCCCAAGAGGGGGAAGAAAAGAGACCCAGTACTTC. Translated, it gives CASTPRGGRKETQYF.

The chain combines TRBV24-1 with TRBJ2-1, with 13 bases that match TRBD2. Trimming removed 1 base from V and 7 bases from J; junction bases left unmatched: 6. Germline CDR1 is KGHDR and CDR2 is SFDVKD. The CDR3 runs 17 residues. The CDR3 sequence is CATSDFSTSGRVNEQFF. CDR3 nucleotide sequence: TGTGCCACCAGTGATTTTTCTACTAGCGGGAGGGTGAATGAGCAGTTCTTC.